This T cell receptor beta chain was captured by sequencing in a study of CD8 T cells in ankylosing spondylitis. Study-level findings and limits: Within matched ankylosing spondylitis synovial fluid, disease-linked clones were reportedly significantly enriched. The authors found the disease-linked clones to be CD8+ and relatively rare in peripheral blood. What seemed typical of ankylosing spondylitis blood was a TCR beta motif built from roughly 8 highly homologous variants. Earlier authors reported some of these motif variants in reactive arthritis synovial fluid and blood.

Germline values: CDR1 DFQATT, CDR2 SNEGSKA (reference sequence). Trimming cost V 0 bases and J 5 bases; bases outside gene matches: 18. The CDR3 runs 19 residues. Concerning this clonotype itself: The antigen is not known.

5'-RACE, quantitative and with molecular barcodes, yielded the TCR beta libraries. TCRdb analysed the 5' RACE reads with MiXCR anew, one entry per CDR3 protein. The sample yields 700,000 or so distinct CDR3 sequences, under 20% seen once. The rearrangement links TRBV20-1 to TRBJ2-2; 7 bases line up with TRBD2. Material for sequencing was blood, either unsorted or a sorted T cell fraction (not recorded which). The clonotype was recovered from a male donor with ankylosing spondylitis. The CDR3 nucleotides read TGCAGTGCTAGAGACATCCTGGTGCAGGTAGCGGGTTGGACCGGGGAGCTGTTTTTT. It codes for CSARDILVQVAGWTGELFF.